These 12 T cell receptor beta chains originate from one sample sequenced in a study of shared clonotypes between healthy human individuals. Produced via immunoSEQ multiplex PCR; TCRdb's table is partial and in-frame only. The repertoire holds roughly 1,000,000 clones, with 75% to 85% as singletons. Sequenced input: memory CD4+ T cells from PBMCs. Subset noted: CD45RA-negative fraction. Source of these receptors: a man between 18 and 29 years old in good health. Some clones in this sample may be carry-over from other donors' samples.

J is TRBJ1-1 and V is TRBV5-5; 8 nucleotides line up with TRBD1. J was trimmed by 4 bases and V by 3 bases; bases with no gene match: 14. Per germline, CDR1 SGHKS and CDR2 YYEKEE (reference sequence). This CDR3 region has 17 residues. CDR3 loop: CASSYLRAGGDGTEAFF. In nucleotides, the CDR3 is TGTGCCAGCAGCTACCTTCGGGCAGGGGGCGACGGCACTGAAGCTTTCTTT.

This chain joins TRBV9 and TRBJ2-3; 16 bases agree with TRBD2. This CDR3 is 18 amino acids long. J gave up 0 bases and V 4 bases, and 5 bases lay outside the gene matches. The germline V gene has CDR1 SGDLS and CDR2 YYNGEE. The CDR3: CASSPGGLAGGSTDTQYF. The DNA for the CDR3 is TGTGCCAGCAGCCCAGGGGGACTAGCGGGAGGGAGCACAGATACGCAGTATTTT.

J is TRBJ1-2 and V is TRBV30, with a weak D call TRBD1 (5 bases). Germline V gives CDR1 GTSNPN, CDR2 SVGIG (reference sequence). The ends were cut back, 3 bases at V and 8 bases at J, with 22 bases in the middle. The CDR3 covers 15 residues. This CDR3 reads CAWRKGHGQLDGYTF. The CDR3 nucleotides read TGTGCCTGGAGAAAAGGGCATGGACAACTTGACGGCTACACCTTC.

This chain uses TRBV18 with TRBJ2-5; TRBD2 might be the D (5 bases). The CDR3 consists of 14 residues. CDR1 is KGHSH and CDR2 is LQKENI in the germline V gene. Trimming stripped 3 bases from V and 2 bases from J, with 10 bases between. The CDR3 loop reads CASSPWTAQETQYF. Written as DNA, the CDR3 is TGTGCCAGCTCACCCTGGACTGCTCAAGAGACCCAGTACTTC.

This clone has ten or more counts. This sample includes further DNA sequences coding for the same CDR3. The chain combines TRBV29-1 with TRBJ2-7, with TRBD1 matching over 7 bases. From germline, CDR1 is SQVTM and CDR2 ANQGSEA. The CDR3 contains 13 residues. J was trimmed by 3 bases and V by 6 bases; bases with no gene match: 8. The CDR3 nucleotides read TGCAGCGTAAACAGGGGTTCGGGCTACGAGCAGTACTTC. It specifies CSVNRGSGYEQYF.

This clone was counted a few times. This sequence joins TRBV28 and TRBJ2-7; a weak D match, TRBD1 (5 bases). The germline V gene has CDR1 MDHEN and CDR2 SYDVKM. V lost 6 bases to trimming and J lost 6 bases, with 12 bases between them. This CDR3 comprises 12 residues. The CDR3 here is CASRPTGSEQYF. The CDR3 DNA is TGTGCCAGCAGACCTACAGGATCCGAGCAGTACTTC.

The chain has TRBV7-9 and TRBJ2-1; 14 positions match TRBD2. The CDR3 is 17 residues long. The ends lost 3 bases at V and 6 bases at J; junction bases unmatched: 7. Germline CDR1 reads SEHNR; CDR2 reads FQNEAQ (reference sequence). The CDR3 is CASSFPGTSGRRNEQFF. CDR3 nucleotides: TGTGCCAGCAGCTTTCCCGGGACTAGCGGGAGACGCAATGAGCAGTTCTTC.

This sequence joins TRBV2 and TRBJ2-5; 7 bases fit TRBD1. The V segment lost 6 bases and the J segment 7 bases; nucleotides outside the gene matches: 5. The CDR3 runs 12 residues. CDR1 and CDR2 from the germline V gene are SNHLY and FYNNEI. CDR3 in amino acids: CASSDRDGTQYF. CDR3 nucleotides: TGTGCCAGCAGCGACAGGGATGGGACCCAGTACTTC. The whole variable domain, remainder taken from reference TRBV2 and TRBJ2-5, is EPEVTQTPSHQVTQMGQEVILRCVPISNHLYFYWYRQILGQKVEFLVSFYNNEISEKSEIFDDQFSVERPDGSNFTLKIRSTKLEDSAMYFCASSDRDGTQYFGPGTRLLVL.

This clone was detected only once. The CDR3 loop is CASSPQTYNEQFF. The CDR3 DNA reads TGTGCCAGCAGCCCCCAGACTTACAATGAGCAGTTCTTC. J is TRBJ2-1 and V is TRBV9; no firm D call. Germline CDR1 is SGDLS and CDR2 is YYNGEE. V was pared by 4 bases and J by 4 bases, with 9 bases between. The CDR3 is 13 amino acids.

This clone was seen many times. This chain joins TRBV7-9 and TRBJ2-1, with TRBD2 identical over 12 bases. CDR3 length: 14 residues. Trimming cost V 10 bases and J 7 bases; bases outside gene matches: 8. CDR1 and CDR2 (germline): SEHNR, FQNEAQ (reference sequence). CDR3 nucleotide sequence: TGTGCCACCCGGACTAGCGGGAAGGGGAATGAGCAGTTCTTC. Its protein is CATRTSGKGNEQFF.

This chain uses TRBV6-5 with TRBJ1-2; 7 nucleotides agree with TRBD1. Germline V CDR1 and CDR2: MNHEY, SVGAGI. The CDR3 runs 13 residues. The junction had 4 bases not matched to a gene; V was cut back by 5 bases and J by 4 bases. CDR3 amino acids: CASSRDRVYGYTF. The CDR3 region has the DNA TGTGCCAGCAGTAGAGACAGGGTCTATGGCTACACCTTC.

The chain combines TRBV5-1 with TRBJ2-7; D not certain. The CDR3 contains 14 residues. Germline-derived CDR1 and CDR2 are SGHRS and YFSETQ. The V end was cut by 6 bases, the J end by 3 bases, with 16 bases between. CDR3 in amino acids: CASTTTTGNYEQYF. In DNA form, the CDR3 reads TGCGCCAGCACCACTACTACTGGGAACTACGAGCAGTACTTC.